The clone carrying this T cell receptor beta chain was counted between two and nine times. This PCR relied on a set of 60 Vbeta primers and 13 Jbeta primers. Here immunoSEQ multiplex PCR was the method, and the copy in TCRdb shows in-frame clones only, minus some. The sample includes approximately 150,000 clones, roughly 73% of them seen just once. These data originate in a study of cytomegalovirus exposure and HLA in healthy donors. CDR1 MNHNY and CDR2 SVGAGI come from the germline V gene (reference sequence). The V and J ends lost 4 bases and 1 base, in that order; junction bases with no gene match: 10. This CDR3 contains 16 residues.

The TCR originated in a man aged 18-30 years in good health and CMV-seropositive. J is TRBJ2-7 and V is TRBV6-6, with 7 nucleotides matching TRBD2. Sequencing was carried out using PBMCs. The CDR3 loop is CASSLGLAERSYEQYF. CDR3 sequence (DNA): TGTGCCAGCAGTTTAGGGCTAGCGGAGAGGTCCTACGAGCAGTACTTC.